The T cell receptor (beta chain) under discussion was sequenced for a study of cytomegalovirus exposure and HLA in healthy donors. Study findings and constraints: Data from an earlier analysis indicated that most TCR beta V segments were productive either about 87% or about 30% of the time. It was likely that a cluster of highly shared sequence variants was a sequencing artifact.

This clone has a handful of counts. Antigen unknown. It was with 60 Vbeta and 13 Jbeta primers that the PCR ran. Data came from immunoSEQ multiplex PCR; TCRdb stores just in-frame clones and leaves some out. The table records under 200,000 clones, approximately 77% of them present only once. The CDR3 totals 16 residues. The V segment lost 5 bases and the J segment 3 bases; nucleotides outside the gene matches: 11. Germline CDR1 and CDR2: SGHRS and YFSETQ. The source material was PBMCs. The chain uses TRBV5-1 and TRBJ2-3; TRBD2 matches 8 bases. The clonotype originates from a male donor in good health and CMV-seropositive. The CDR3 sequence is CASSLSGGPGTDTQYF. The DNA of the CDR3 is TGCGCCAGCAGTTTATCGGGGGGGCCTGGTACAGATACGCAGTATTTT.